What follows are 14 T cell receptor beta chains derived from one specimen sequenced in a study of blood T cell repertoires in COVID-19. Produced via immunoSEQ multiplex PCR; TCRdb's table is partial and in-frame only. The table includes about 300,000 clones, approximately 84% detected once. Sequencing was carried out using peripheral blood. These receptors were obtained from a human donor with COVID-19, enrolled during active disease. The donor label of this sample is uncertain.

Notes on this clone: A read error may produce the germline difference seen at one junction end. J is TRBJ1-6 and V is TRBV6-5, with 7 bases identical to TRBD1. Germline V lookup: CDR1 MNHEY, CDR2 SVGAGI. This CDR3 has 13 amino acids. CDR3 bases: TGTGCCAGCAGCCGTCGCTCACAGGGGCCTCGCCGCTTT. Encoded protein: CASSRRSQGPRRF.

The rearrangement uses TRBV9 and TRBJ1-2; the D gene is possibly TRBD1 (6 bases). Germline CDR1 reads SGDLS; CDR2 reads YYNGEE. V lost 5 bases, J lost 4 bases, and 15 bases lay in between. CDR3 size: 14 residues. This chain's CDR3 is CASRGAGQSYGYTF. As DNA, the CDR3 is TGTGCCAGCAGGGGGGCAGGACAGAGCTATGGCTACACCTTC.

In nucleotides, the CDR3 is TGTGCCAGCAGCCAAGATTGGAGCGAGCAGTACTTC. It encodes CASSQDWSEQYF. The chain recombines TRBV3-1 (or the pseudogene TRBV3-2) with TRBJ2-7, with unresolved D. CDR3 length: 12 residues. CDR1 is LGHDT and CDR2 is YNNKEL in the germline V gene (reference sequence). Trimming pared 0 bases from V and 6 bases from J, leaving 6 bases between.

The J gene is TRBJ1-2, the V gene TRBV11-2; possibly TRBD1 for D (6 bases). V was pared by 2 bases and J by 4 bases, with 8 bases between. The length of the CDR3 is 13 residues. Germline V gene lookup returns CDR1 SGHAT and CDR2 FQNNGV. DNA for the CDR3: TGTGCCAGCAGCTTACAGGGGACCTATGGCTACACCTTC. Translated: CASSLQGTYGYTF.

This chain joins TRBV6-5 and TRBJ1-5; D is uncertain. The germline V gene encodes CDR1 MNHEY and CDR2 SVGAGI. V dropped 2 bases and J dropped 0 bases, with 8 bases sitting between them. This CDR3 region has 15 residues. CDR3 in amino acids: CASSYALNSNQPQHF. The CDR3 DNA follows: TGTGCCAGCAGTTACGCCCTAAATAGCAATCAGCCCCAGCATTTT.

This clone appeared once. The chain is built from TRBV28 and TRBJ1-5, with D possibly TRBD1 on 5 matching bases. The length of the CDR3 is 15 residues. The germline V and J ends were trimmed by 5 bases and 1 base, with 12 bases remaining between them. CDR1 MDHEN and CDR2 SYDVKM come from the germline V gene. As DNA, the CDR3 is TGTGCCAGCAGTCCGGGACTTAAGAGCAATCAGCCCCAGCATTTT. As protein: CASSPGLKSNQPQHF.

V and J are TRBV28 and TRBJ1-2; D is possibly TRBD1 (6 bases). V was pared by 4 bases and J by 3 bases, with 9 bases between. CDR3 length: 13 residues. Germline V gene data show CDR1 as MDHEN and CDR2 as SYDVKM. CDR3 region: CASSSPGDYGYTF. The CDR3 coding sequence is TGTGCCAGCAGTTCCCCAGGGGACTATGGCTACACCTTC.

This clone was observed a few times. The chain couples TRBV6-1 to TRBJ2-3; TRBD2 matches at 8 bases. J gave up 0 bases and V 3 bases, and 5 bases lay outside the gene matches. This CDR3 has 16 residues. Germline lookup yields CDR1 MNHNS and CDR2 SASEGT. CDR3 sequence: CASSDQAGASTDTQYF. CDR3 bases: TGTGCCAGCAGTGACCAAGCGGGAGCCAGCACAGATACGCAGTATTTT.

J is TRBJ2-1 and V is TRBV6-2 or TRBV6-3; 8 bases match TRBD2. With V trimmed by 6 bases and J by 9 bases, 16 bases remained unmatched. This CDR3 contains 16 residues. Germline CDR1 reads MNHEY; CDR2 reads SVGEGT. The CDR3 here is CASSQMGSGREGEQFF. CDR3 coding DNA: TGTGCCAGCAGCCAGATGGGGAGCGGGAGAGAAGGTGAGCAGTTCTTC.

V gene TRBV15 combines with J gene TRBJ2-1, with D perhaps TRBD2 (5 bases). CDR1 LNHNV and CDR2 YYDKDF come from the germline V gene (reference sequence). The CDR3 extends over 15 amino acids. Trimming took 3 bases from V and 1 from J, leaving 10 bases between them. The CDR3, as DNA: TGTGCCACCAGCAGGAAAGCGGAATCCTACAATGAGCAGTTCTTC. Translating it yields CATSRKAESYNEQFF.

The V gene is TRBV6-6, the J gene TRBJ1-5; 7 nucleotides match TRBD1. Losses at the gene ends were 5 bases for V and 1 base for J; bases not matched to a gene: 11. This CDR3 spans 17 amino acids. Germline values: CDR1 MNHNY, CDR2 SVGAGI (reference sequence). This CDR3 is CASSPTPTTGSNQPQHF. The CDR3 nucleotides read TGTGCCAGCAGTCCTACACCCACGACAGGGAGCAATCAGCCCCAGCATTTT.

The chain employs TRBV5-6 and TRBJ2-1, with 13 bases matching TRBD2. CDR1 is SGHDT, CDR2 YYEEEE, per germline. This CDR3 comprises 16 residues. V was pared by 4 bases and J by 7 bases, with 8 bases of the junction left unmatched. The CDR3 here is CASSPTSGRAENEQFF. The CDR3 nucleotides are TGTGCCAGCAGCCCTACTAGCGGGAGGGCCGAGAATGAGCAGTTCTTC.

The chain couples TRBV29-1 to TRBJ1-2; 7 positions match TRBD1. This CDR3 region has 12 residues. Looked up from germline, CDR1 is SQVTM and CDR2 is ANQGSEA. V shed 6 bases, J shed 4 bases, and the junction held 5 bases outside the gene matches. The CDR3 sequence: CSVGTVAYGYTF. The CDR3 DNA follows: TGCAGCGTCGGGACAGTCGCCTATGGCTACACCTTC.

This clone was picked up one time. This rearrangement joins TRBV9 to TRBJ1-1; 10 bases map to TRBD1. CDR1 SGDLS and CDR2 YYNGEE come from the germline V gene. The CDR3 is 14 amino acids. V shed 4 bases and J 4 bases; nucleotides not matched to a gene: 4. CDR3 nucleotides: TGTGCCAGCAGCCCCCGACAGGGGGCCACTGAAGCTTTCTTT. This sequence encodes CASSPRQGATEAFF.